The 4 T cell receptor beta chains given below trace back to one sample, sequenced in a study of shared clonotypes between healthy human individuals (dated by TCRdb to 2020 to 2022). Library preparation employed the immunoSEQ multiplex PCR assay. This is the immuneACCESS table as TCRdb keeps it, with only in-frame sequences that have V and J called. A part of the clones is gone; compared with another copy, unresolved V genes explain less than half, and the rest is unexplained. This sample is represented by about 2 million clones; roughly 94% of them were singletons. The ten top clones hold more than 0.1% of the sample. Sequencing used naive CD4+ T cells sorted from blood. The sample's cell subset or site, from its label and the paper: CD45RA+ positively selected. These receptors originate from a man younger than 35 in good health.

The gene calls are TRBV11-2 and TRBJ1-5; the D is unclear. The CDR3 spans 13 residues. Germline values: CDR1 SGHAT, CDR2 FQNNGV. Trimming removed 3 bases at V and 10 bases at J, with 13 bases between. The DNA for the CDR3 is TGTGCCAGCAGCTTTCAGCTTGTGGGCCCCCAGCATTTT. This sequence encodes CASSFQLVGPQHF.

The chain joins TRBV6-5 to TRBJ2-6; either TRBD1 or TRBD2 may fit D (5 bases each). The CDR3 length is 11 residues. Between the trimmed V and J ends, which lost 6 bases and 18 bases, there was a span of 15 bases. CDR1 and CDR2 (germline): MNHEY, SVGAGI. The CDR3 nucleotides read TGTGCCAGCAGGGACCCGGGGCCTGAGACTTTC. Its protein is CASRDPGPETF.

The J gene is TRBJ1-2, the V gene TRBV6-1; 7 nucleotides match TRBD1. Trimming removed 5 bases from V and 3 bases from J; junction bases left unmatched: 6. Germline V gene sequence: CDR1 MNHNS, CDR2 SASEGT. This CDR3 region has 14 residues. For the CDR3, the DNA is TGTGCCAGCAGTTTTCGGACAGGCGACTATGGCTACACCTTC. Translated: CASSFRTGDYGYTF.

This chain connects TRBV18 to TRBJ2-2; no clear D. V was cut by 6 bases and J by 4 bases, with 12 bases left in between. There are 14 residues in the CDR3. The germline CDR1 and CDR2 sequences are KGHSH and LQKENI. The CDR3 nucleotides are TGTGCCAGCTCCGGACCGCCAATCACCGGGGAGCTGTTTTTT. It specifies CASSGPPITGELFF.